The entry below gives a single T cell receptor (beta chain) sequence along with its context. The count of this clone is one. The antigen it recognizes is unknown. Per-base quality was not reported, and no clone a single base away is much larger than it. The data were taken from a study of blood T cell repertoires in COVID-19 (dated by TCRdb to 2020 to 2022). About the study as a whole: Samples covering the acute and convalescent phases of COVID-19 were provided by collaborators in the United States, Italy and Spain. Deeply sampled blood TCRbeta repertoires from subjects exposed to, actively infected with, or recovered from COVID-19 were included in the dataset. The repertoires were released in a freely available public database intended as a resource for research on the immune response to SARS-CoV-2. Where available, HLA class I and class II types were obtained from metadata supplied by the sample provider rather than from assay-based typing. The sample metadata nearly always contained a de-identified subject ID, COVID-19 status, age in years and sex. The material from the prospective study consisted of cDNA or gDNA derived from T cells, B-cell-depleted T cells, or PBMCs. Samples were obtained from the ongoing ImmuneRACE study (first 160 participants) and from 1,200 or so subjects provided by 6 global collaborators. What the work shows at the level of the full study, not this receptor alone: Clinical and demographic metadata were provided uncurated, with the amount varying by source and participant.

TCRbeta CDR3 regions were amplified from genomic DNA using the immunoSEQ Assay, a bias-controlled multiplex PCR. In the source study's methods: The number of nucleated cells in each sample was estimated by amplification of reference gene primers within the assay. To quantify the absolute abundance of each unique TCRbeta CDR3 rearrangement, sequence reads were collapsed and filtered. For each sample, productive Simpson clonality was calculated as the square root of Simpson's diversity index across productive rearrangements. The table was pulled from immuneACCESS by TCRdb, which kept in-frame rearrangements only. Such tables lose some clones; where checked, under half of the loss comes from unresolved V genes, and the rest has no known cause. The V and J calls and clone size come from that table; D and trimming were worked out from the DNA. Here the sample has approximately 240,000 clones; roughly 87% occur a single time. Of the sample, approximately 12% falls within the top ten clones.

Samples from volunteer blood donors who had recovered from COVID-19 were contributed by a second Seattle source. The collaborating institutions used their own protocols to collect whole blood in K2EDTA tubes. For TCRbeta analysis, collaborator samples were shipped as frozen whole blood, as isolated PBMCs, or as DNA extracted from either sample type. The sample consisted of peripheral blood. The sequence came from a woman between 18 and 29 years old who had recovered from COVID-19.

The CDR3 corresponds to CASSFGGNSYNEQFF. The nucleotide sequence reads TGTGCCAGCAGCTTCGGGGGAAATTCTTACAATGAGCAGTTCTTC. The rearranged segments are TRBV5-6 and TRBJ2-1, and possibly TRBD2, on 6 matching bases. CDR1 is given as SGHDT and CDR2 as YYEEEE, both from the germline V gene. Including cysteine and phenylalanine, the CDR3 has 15 amino acids. Just CDR3 DNA is preserved here, 45 bases in frame from base 1. Trimming removed 2 bases from V and 4 bases from J, leaving 13 bases between the germline ends.